The present TCR beta chain was sequenced within a study of early T cells in non-severe SARS-CoV-2 infection. Across the study: Sequenced bulk RNA came from whole blood that was unsorted, and chains were unpaired.

Comment on this clonotype: What it recognizes is unknown. Compared with germline, one end of the junction differs, possibly owing to a read error.

In the library, individual cDNA molecules carried attached unique molecular identifiers. TCRdb recomputed calls from the 5' RACE reads with MiXCR, one row per CDR3 protein. The repertoire has around 55,000 distinct CDR3 sequences, around 6.6% of them found once; the top ten carry roughly 6%. The CDR3 covers 14 residues. Germline values: CDR1 MNHNY, CDR2 SVGAGI (reference sequence). Study-wide findings and caveats: In VDJdb matching, anti-spike CD8 responses were favored while private and CD4 specificities went missing.

The origin of this receptor is an adult who was a healthcare worker with PCR-confirmed SARS-CoV-2 infection or an uninfected control (not recorded which). V is TRBV6-6 and J is TRBJ1-2; a possible D gene is TRBD1 (6 bases). The input for sequencing was whole blood, taken at baseline. CDR3 region: CASSYSGGLDGHTF. The CDR3, as DNA: TGTGCCAGCAGTTACTCAGGGGGTTTGGATGGCCACACCTTC.